This T cell receptor beta chain was profiled in a study of cytomegalovirus exposure and HLA in healthy donors. Study-wide points: Researchers left out some V segments, among them TRBV6-2 and TRBV6-3, as indistinguishable.

The J segment lost 6 bases and the V segment lost 5 bases, leaving 9 bases of the junction unmatched. The germline V gene encodes CDR1 SGHTA and CDR2 FQGNSA. This CDR3 region has 14 residues. The primer mix had 60 Vbeta and 13 Jbeta primers. Method: immunoSEQ multiplex PCR; TCRdb's copy keeps in-frame clones and lacks some. The repertoire has 110,000 to 150,000 clones, 70% to 80% of them found once; the top ten carry approximately 4.9%. This clone occurred a few times. Its antigen is unidentified. The specimen sequenced was PBMCs. The sequence came from a woman between 50 and 59 years old in good health and CMV-seronegative. The V call is TRBV7-2, the J call TRBJ2-5; TRBD1 matches at 7 bases. The CDR3 protein is CASSLQGTLKTQYF. The DNA of the CDR3 is TGTGCCAGCAGCCTACAGGGGACGCTGAAGACCCAGTACTTC. Full variable domain (outside the CDR3, taken from reference TRBV7-2 and TRBJ2-5): GAGVSQSPSNKVTEKGKDVELRCDPISGHTALYWYRQSLGQGLEFLIYFQGNSAPDKSGLPSDRFSAERTGGSVSTLTIQRTQQEDSAVYLCASSLQGTLKTQYFGPGTRLLVL.